Listed below are T cell receptor beta chains from one sample, sequenced in a study of molecular identifiers for immune sequencing clone quantification. MiXCR was run by TCRdb on the PCR reads, yielding one entry per CDR3 protein. The sample contains approximately 500,000 distinct CDR3 sequences, roughly 25% of which appear only once. Material: naive CD8+ T cells from blood, with Jurkat cell RNA spiked in. Receptor source: a human donor in good health. Some libraries in this study had Jurkat cell RNA spiked in. Both conserved end residues are part of each CDR3. D genes are given only for firm matches. The size entry is marked missing in some rows and otherwise reads once, few, many or a size class.

D gene: NA; V gene: TRBV6-5; clone size: few; J gene: TRBJ2-7; CDR3 protein: CASSPGSPSAYEQYF; CDR3 DNA: TGTGCCAGCAGTCCAGGTTCTCCTTCGGCCTACGAGCAGTACTTC
D gene: TRBD1; V gene: TRBV20-1; clone size: many; J gene: TRBJ1-5; CDR3 protein: CSAREIGTELYSNQPQHF; CDR3 DNA: TGCAGTGCTAGGGAAATAGGGACAGAGCTTTATAGCAATCAGCCCCAGCATTTT
D gene: TRBD2; V gene: TRBV7-2; clone size: many; J gene: TRBJ2-3; CDR3 protein: CASSLGLAADTQYF; CDR3 DNA: TGTGCCAGCAGCTTAGGACTAGCGGCAGATACGCAGTATTTT
D gene: TRBD1; V gene: TRBV12-3/TRBV12-4; clone size: many; J gene: TRBJ2-7; CDR3 protein: CASSLARGQGGREQYF; CDR3 DNA: TGTGCCAGCAGTTTAGCCCGGGGACAGGGAGGTAGGGAGCAGTACTTC
D gene: TRBD2; V gene: TRBV7-9; clone size: NA; J gene: TRBJ2-5; CDR3 protein: CASSPRLAGPHETQYF; CDR3 DNA: TGTGCCAGCAGCCCCAGACTAGCGGGGCCCCATGAGACCCAGTACTTC
D gene: TRBD1; V gene: TRBV30; clone size: NA; J gene: TRBJ1-1; CDR3 protein: CAGDRPPGTEAFF; CDR3 DNA: TGTGCCGGGGACAGGCCCCCGGGCACTGAAGCTTTCTTT
D gene: TRBD2; V gene: TRBV28; clone size: many; J gene: TRBJ2-2; CDR3 protein: CASTPGGWPGELFF; CDR3 DNA: TGTGCCAGCACCCCGGGGGGGTGGCCCGGGGAGCTGTTTTTT
D gene: TRBD2; V gene: TRBV28; clone size: NA; J gene: TRBJ2-1; CDR3 protein: CASGLPGTSGAVGSYNEQFF; CDR3 DNA: TGTGCCAGCGGTTTACCCGGGACTAGCGGGGCAGTGGGCTCCTACAATGAGCAGTTCTTC
D gene: NA; V gene: TRBV21-1; clone size: NA; J gene: TRBJ2-3; CDR3 protein: CASSKVILTGTSGCTDTQYF; CDR3 DNA: TGTGCCAGCAGCAAAGTAATCCTGACCGGGACTAGCGGGTGCACAGATACGCAGTATTTT
D gene: NA; V gene: TRBV7-9; clone size: many; J gene: TRBJ2-7; CDR3 protein: CASTGAGRYEQYF; CDR3 DNA: TGTGCCAGCACCGGGGCCGGAAGGTACGAGCAGTACTTC
D gene: NA; V gene: TRBV5-6; clone size: many; J gene: TRBJ2-7; CDR3 protein: CASSLVDIPYEQYF; CDR3 DNA: TGTGCCAGCAGCTTGGTAGACATCCCCTACGAGCAGTACTTC
D gene: NA; V gene: TRBV19; clone size: NA; J gene: TRBJ1-1; CDR3 protein: CASSPGQTPTTEAFF; CDR3 DNA: TGTGCCAGTAGTCCAGGCCAAACCCCCACGACTGAAGCTTTCTTT
D gene: TRBD1; V gene: TRBV5-6; clone size: NA; J gene: TRBJ2-3; CDR3 protein: CASSFQGAAQYF; CDR3 DNA: TGTGCCAGCAGCTTTCAGGGGGCCGCGCAGTATTTT
D gene: NA; V gene: TRBV7-9; clone size: NA; J gene: TRBJ2-5; CDR3 protein: CASGFREKETQYF; CDR3 DNA: TGTGCCAGCGGATTTCGAGAGAAAGAGACCCAGTACTTC
D gene: TRBD1; V gene: TRBV3-1; clone size: few; J gene: TRBJ2-7; CDR3 protein: CASSQLRTGLFGEQYF; CDR3 DNA: TGTGCCAGCAGCCAGTTAAGGACAGGCCTTTTTGGTGAGCAGTACTTC
D gene: NA; V gene: TRBV19; clone size: few; J gene: TRBJ1-1; CDR3 protein: CASSIKGAYTEAFF; CDR3 DNA: TGTGCCAGTAGTATAAAAGGGGCTTACACTGAAGCTTTCTTT
D gene: NA; V gene: TRBV7-7; clone size: NA; J gene: TRBJ2-5; CDR3 protein: CASSLWGLTETQYF; CDR3 DNA: TGTGCTAGCAGCTTGTGGGGGTTAACAGAGACCCAGTACTTC
D gene: NA; V gene: TRBV2; clone size: many; J gene: TRBJ1-1; CDR3 protein: CASREGDSLNTEAFF; CDR3 DNA: TGTGCCAGCAGAGAAGGTGACAGCCTGAACACTGAAGCTTTCTTT
D gene: NA; V gene: TRBV30; clone size: NA; J gene: TRBJ2-7; CDR3 protein: CAWRPGTAEQYF; CDR3 DNA: TGTGCCTGGAGACCCGGGACCGCCGAGCAGTACTTC
D gene: TRBD2; V gene: TRBV9; clone size: few; J gene: TRBJ2-5; CDR3 protein: CASSVLDSGAETQYF; CDR3 DNA: TGTGCCAGCAGCGTACTGGATAGCGGGGCAGAGACCCAGTACTTC